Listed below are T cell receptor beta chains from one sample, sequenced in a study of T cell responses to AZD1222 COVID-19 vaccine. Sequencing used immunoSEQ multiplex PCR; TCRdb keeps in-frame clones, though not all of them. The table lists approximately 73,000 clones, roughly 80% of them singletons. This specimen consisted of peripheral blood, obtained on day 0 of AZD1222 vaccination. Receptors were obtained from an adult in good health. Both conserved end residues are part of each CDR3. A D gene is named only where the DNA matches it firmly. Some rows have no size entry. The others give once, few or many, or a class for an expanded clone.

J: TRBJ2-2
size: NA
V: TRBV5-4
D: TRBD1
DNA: TGTGCCAGCAGCCTACCGACAGGGAAAGCCGGGGAGCTGTTTTTT
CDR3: CASSLPTGKAGELFF

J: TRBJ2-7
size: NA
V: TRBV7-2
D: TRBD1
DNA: TGTGCCAGCAGCCGCGGGGACAGGGGAAGCGAGCAGTACTTC
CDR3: CASSRGDRGSEQYF

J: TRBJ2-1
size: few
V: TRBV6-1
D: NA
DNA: TGTGCCAGCAGTGAAGCTACAGACTCCTACAATGAGCAGTTCTTC
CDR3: CASSEATDSYNEQFF

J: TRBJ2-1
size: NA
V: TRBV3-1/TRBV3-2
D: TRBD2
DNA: TGTGCCAGCAGTCTCAGGCGGTCGGGACTAGGATCTGATGAGCAGTTCTTC
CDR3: CASSLRRSGLGSDEQFF

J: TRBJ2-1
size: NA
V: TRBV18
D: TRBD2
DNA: TGTGCCAGCTCACCCACTAGCGGGGAGCCAGGGGTGGAGCAGTTCTTC
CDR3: CASSPTSGEPGVEQFF

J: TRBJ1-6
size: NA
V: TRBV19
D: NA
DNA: TGTGCCAGTAGTGATCGGGGACGGAATAATTCACCCCTCCACTTT
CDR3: CASSDRGRNNSPLHF

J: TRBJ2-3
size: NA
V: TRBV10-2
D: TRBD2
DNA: TGCGCCAGCATGGAGCGGGGCCGACATACAGATACGCAGTATTTT
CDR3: CASMERGRHTDTQYF

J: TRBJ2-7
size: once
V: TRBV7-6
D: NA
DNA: TGTGCCAGCAGCCTCCAAGAGGGACCCTACGAGCAGTACTTC
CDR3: CASSLQEGPYEQYF

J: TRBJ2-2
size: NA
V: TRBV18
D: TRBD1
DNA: TGTGCCAGCTCACCACAGGGGGCCAGCACCGGGGAGCTGTTTTTT
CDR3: CASSPQGASTGELFF

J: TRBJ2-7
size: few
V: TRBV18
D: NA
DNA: TGTGCCAGCTCACCAGAGAGTCCCCCTCGCGAGCAGTACTTC
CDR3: CASSPESPPREQYF

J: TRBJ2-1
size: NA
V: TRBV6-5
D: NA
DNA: TGTGCCAGCAGACTCTACAATGAGCAGTTCTTC
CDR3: CASRLYNEQFF

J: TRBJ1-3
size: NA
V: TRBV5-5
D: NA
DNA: TGTGCCAGCAGCCTAACCGGGACCAGCCGGAACACCATATATTTT
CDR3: CASSLTGTSRNTIYF

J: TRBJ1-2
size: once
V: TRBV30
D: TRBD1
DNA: TGTGCCTGGAGTGTTAAACAGGGGGGACTTGGCTACACCTTC
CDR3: CAWSVKQGGLGYTF

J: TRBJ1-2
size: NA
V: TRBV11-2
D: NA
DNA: TGTGCCAGCAGCTTAGCCCCGGACAGATACTATGGCTACACCTTC
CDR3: CASSLAPDRYYGYTF

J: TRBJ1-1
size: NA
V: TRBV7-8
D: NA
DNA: TGTGCCAGCAGCCCCTCCCAGGGAGGAGCTTTCTTT
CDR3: CASSPSQGGAFF

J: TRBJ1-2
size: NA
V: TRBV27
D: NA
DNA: TGTGCCAGCAGACAATCAGGAGGTCATGGCTACACCTTC
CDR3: CASRQSGGHGYTF

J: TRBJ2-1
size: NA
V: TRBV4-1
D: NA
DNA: TGCGCCAGCAGCCAACGGCAGGGACCCAATGAGCAGTTCTTC
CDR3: CASSQRQGPNEQFF

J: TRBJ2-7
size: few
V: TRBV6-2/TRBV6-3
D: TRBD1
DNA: TGTGCCAGCAGTTATATTAGGGGGCGACCCTCCTACGAGCAGTACTTC
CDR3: CASSYIRGRPSYEQYF

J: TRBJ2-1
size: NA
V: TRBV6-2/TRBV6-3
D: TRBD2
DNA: TGTGCCAGCAGTCTAGCGGGAGGATACAATGAGCAGTTCTTC
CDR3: CASSLAGGYNEQFF

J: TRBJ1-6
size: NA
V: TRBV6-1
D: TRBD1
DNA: TGTGCCAGCAGTGGGAGGACAGGGTGGGGTTATAATTCACCCCTCCACTTT
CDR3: CASSGRTGWGYNSPLHF

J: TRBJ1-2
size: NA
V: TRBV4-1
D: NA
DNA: TGCGCCAGCAGCCCTACAGAGGGTGTGCAGGGCCCAGGCGGCTACACCTTC
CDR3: CASSPTEGVQGPGGYTF

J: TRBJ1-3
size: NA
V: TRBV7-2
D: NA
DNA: TGTGCCAGCAGCCCAGAAGGACCCTCTCGAGGAAACACCATATATTTT
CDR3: CASSPEGPSRGNTIYF

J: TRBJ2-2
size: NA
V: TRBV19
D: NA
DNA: TGTGCCAGTAGTGCGACAGTAAACACCGGGGAGCTGTTTTTT
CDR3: CASSATVNTGELFF

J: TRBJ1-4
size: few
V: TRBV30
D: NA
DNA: TGTGCCTGGAGCCCCCGCAGTGCAACTAATGAAAAACTGTTTTTT
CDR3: CAWSPRSATNEKLFF

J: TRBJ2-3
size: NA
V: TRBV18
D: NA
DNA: TGTGCCAGCTCATCGCGGGACATACGTAGCACAGATACGCAGTATTTT
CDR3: CASSSRDIRSTDTQYF

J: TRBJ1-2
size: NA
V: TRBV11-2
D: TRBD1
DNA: TGTGCCAGCAGCCCTAAGACAGGGCTGGACTATGGCTACACCTTC
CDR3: CASSPKTGLDYGYTF

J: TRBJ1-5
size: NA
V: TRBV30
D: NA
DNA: TGTGCCTGGAGTTCAGCGGATTGGTATAGCAATCAGCCCCAGCATTTT
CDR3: CAWSSADWYSNQPQHF

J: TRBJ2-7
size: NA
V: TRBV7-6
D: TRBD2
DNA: TGTGCCAGCAGCTTTGGGGGGGGCGAGCAGTACTTC
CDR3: CASSFGGGEQYF

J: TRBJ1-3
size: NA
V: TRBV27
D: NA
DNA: TGTGCCAGCAGTTTAAAGGCAGGGAGCCTCTCTGGAAACACCATATATTTT
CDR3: CASSLKAGSLSGNTIYF

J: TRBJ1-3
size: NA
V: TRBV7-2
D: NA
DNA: TGTGCCAGCAGCTTAGGGGCCGGCCCGAGCTCTGGAAACACCATATATTTT
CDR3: CASSLGAGPSSGNTIYF

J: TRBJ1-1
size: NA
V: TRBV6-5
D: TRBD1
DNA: TGTGCCAGCAGTTTACGGGACAGGGTCCCTGAAGCTTTCTTT
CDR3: CASSLRDRVPEAFF

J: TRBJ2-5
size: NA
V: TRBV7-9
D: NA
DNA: TGTGCCAGCAGCTTAGGCCCGGGGATGCTAGAGACCCAGTACTTC
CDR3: CASSLGPGMLETQYF

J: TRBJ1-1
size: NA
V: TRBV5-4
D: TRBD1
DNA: TGTGCCAGCAGGGACGACAGGGGAGGCACTGAAGCTTTCTTT
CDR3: CASRDDRGGTEAFF

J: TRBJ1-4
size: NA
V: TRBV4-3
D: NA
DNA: TGCGCCAGCAGCCAAGTTCCAGGGAGTGAAAAACTGTTTTTT
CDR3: CASSQVPGSEKLFF

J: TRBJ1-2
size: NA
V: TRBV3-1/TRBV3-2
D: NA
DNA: TGTGCCAGCAGCCAAAGGTCTGGGTATGGCTACACCTTC
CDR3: CASSQRSGYGYTF

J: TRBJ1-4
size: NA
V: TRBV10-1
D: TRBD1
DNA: TGCGCCAGCAGTGACAACGACAGGGGGGAAAAACTGTTTTTT
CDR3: CASSDNDRGEKLFF

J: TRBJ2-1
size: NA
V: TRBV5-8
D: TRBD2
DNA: TGTGCCAGCAGTTTGGGGCTAGCGGAGAGCAATGAGCAGTTCTTC
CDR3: CASSLGLAESNEQFF

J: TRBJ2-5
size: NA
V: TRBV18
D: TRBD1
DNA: TGTGCCAGCTCACCGACAGGGGGGACGGAGACCCAGTACTTC
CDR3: CASSPTGGTETQYF

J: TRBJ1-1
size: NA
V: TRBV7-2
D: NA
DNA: TGTGCCAGCAGCTTAAGCAGACTCACTGAAGCTTTCTTT
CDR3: CASSLSRLTEAFF

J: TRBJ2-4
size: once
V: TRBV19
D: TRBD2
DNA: TGTGCCAGTAGTATTCGACTAGCGGGAGGGCCGGGAGCCAAAAACATTCAGTACTTC
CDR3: CASSIRLAGGPGAKNIQYF

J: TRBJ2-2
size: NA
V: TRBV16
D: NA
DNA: TGTGCCAGCAGCCAATCTGGTAACACCGGGGAGCTGTTTTTT
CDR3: CASSQSGNTGELFF

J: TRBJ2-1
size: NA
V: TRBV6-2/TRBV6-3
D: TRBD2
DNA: TGTGCCAGCAGTACTGGGACTAGCGACATGCGGCAGTTCTTC
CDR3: CASSTGTSDMRQFF

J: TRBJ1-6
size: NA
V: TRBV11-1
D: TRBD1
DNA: TGTGCCAGCAGCCGGGCAGGGGGAAGGTCACCCCTCCACTTT
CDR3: CASSRAGGRSPLHF

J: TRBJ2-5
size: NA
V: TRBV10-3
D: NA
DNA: TGTGCCATCAGTGAGGGGGGCAAAGAGACCCAGTACTTC
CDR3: CAISEGGKETQYF

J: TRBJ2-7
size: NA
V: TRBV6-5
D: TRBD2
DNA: TGTGCCAGCAGCACCTCCCGGACTAGCGGGACCGAGCAGTACTTC
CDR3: CASSTSRTSGTEQYF

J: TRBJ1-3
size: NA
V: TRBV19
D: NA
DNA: TGTGCCAGTAGATTCAGGGAATCTGGAAACACCATATATTTT
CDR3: CASRFRESGNTIYF

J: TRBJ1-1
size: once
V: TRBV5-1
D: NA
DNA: TGCGCCAGCAGCTTGACGGATTCCCACACTGAAGCTTTCTTT
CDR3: CASSLTDSHTEAFF

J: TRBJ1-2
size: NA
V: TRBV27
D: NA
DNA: TGTGCCAGCAGCTCACCTTCGAAGACAGGTCGCTATGGCTACACCTTC
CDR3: CASSSPSKTGRYGYTF